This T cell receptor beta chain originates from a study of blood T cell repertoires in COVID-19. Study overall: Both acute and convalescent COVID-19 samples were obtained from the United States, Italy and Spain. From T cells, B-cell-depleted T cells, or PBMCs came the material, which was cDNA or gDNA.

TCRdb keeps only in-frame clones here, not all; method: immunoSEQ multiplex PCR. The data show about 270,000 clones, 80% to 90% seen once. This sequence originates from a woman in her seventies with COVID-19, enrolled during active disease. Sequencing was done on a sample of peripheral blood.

CDR3 nucleotide sequence: TGTGCCAGCAGCGGTACCGGGACATCTAACACCGGGGAGCTGTTTTTT. This sequence encodes CASSGTGTSNTGELFF. The rearrangement uses TRBV5-5 and TRBJ2-2; D is possibly TRBD1 (6 bases). The germline gives CDR1 SGHKS, CDR2 YYEKEE (reference sequence). With 4 bases removed from V and 2 bases from J, the gap between germline ends came to 15 bases. This CDR3 is 16 amino acids long.